A selection of T cell receptor beta chains follows, all from one sample in a study of shared clonotypes between healthy human individuals. This table comes from immunoSEQ multiplex PCR, and its TCRdb copy is limited to in-frame clones, with some not included. The sample holds 520,000 or so clones, about four fifths seen once. Sequencing was performed on PBMCs. These receptors were taken from a woman aged 35 to 49 in good health. Some clones in this sample may be carry-over from other donors' samples. Each CDR3 is given with its conserved first and last residue. D genes are given only for firm matches. A clone size is listed for some rows: how often the clone was seen (once, few, many), or a class if it is expanded.

>TRBD2|NA|TRBJ2-7|TRBV11-2
CASSLLRLAGVKTSYEQYF
TGTGCCAGCAGCTTGCTTCGACTAGCGGGAGTTAAGACCTCCTACGAGCAGTACTTC
>TRBD2|NA|TRBJ2-1|TRBV4-3
CASSQGWASGGNEQFF
TGCGCCAGCAGCCAAGGGTGGGCTAGCGGGGGCAATGAGCAGTTCTTC
>NA|NA|TRBJ1-1|TRBV28
CASSLSLLSGTEAFF
TGTGCCAGCAGTTTATCCCTATTGTCCGGGACTGAAGCTTTCTTT
>NA|NA|TRBJ1-5|TRBV18
CASSPAEGDQPQHF
TGTGCCAGCTCACCAGCAGAGGGGGATCAGCCCCAGCATTTT
>NA|NA|TRBJ1-1|TRBV25-1
CASSEVKNTEAFF
TGTGCCAGCAGTGAAGTGAAGAACACTGAAGCTTTCTTT
>NA|NA|TRBJ1-4|TRBV5-5
CASSFGAVPEKLFF
TGTGCCAGCAGCTTCGGGGCCGTCCCAGAAAAACTGTTTTTT
>NA|NA|TRBJ2-6|TRBV11-3
CASSDFESRQSRANVLTF
TGTGCCAGCAGCGATTTTGAATCTCGACAAAGTCGGGCCAACGTCCTGACTTTC
>NA|NA|TRBJ2-1|TRBV7-2
CASSLDRRNEQFF
TGTGCCAGCAGCTTAGACCGAAGGAATGAGCAGTTCTTC
>NA|few|TRBJ1-1|TRBV10-3
CAIRRTENTEAFF
TGTGCCATCAGAAGGACGGAGAACACTGAAGCTTTCTTT
>NA|NA|TRBJ2-2|TRBV28
CASSPPRRGPTNTGELFF
TGTGCCAGCAGTCCTCCCCGACGGGGGCCGACGAACACCGGGGAGCTGTTTTTT
>TRBD1|NA|TRBJ2-5|TRBV29-1
CSVAGTGDEETQYF
TGCAGCGTCGCCGGGACAGGAGATGAAGAGACCCAGTACTTC
>TRBD1|few|TRBJ1-6|TRBV2
CASSAGTGDSPLHF
TGTGCCAGCAGTGCCGGGACAGGGGATTCACCCCTCCACTTT
>NA|NA|TRBJ2-7|TRBV6-1
CASSADRQWDEQYF
TGTGCCAGCAGTGCGGACCGCCAGTGGGACGAGCAGTACTTC
>NA|NA|TRBJ2-3|TRBV7-2
CASSNPDLDTQYF
TGTGCCAGCAGCAATCCGGATTTAGATACGCAGTATTTT
>NA|NA|TRBJ2-2|TRBV5-1
CASSLGKGKNTGELFF
TGCGCCAGCAGCTTGGGGAAGGGAAAGAACACCGGGGAGCTGTTTTTT
>NA|NA|TRBJ2-7|TRBV30
CAWTGPVSSYEQYF
TGTGCCTGGACGGGACCCGTGAGCTCCTACGAGCAGTACTTC
>NA|few|TRBJ1-3|TRBV19
CASSIDLWNTIYF
TGTGCCAGTAGTATAGATCTCTGGAACACCATATATTTT
>NA|NA|TRBJ2-1|TRBV11-3
CASSLGGSSYNEQFF
TGTGCCAGCAGCCTCGGAGGAAGCTCCTACAATGAGCAGTTCTTC
>NA|NA|TRBJ2-2|TRBV29-1
CSVASVGDTGELFF
TGCAGCGTTGCGAGCGTCGGTGACACCGGGGAGCTGTTTTTT
>NA|few|TRBJ2-1|TRBV5-6
CASSYGIERRNEQFF
TGTGCCAGCAGTTATGGCATCGAGCGGCGGAATGAGCAGTTCTTC
>TRBD2|NA|TRBJ2-7|TRBV9
CASSRSASGAAYEQYF
TGTGCCAGCAGCCGATCGGCTAGCGGGGCCGCCTACGAGCAGTACTTC
>NA|NA|TRBJ2-7|TRBV5-4
CASSFLAEGGGEQYF
TGTGCCAGCAGCTTCCTAGCGGAAGGGGGTGGCGAGCAGTACTTC
>TRBD2|NA|TRBJ2-1|TRBV27
CATLRRLADYNEQFF
TGTGCCACCCTAAGGAGACTAGCGGACTACAATGAGCAGTTCTTC
>NA|once|TRBJ1-2|TRBV5-1
CASSWGQSGGYTF
TGCGCCAGCAGCTGGGGTCAGTCTGGTGGCTACACCTTC
>NA|NA|TRBJ1-5|TRBV19
CASIGQGFQPQHF
TGTGCCAGTATTGGGCAGGGCTTTCAGCCCCAGCATTTT
>NA|few|TRBJ1-1|TRBV30
CAWNDLRSEAFF
TGTGCCTGGAATGACCTACGGTCTGAAGCTTTCTTT
>NA|NA|TRBJ2-7|TRBV7-9
CASSLGGAAYEQYF
TGTGCCAGCAGCTTAGGCGGGGCGGCCTACGAGCAGTACTTC
>NA|NA|TRBJ2-7|TRBV28
CASSLGGASYEQYF
TGTGCCAGCAGTTTAGGCGGGGCCAGCTACGAGCAGTACTTC
>TRBD2|NA|TRBJ2-1|TRBV4-1
CASSHAGTSTMGRFF
TGCGCCAGCAGCCACGCCGGGACTAGTACGATGGGGAGGTTCTTC
>TRBD2|NA|TRBJ2-7|TRBV9
CASSVSGGSTYEQYF
TGTGCCAGCAGCGTATCCGGCGGGAGTACTTACGAGCAGTACTTC
>NA|NA|TRBJ1-1|TRBV9
CASSPTGGTEAFF
TGTGCCAGCAGCCCAACTGGGGGAACTGAAGCTTTCTTT
>NA|NA|TRBJ2-3|TRBV5-4
CASSPRDGGTDTQYF
TGTGCCAGCAGCCCCCGGGACGGGGGCACAGATACGCAGTATTTT
>NA|NA|TRBJ1-5|TRBV6-1
CASSPAGDSNQPQHF
TGTGCCAGCAGCCCAGCGGGGGATAGCAATCAGCCCCAGCATTTT
>NA|NA|TRBJ2-3|TRBV19
CASSKGGEETDTQYF
TGTGCCAGTAGTAAAGGGGGAGAAGAGACAGATACGCAGTATTTT
>NA|NA|TRBJ1-1|TRBV5-1
CASSFSGDTEAFF
TGCGCCAGCAGCTTCTCGGGGGACACTGAAGCTTTCTTT
>NA|NA|TRBJ2-4|TRBV7-2
CASSAGAKNIQYF
TGTGCCAGCAGCGCAGGGGCAAAAAACATTCAGTACTTC
>NA|NA|TRBJ2-1|TRBV7-9
CASSYGVYNEQFF
TGTGCCAGCAGCTATGGAGTCTACAATGAGCAGTTCTTC
>NA|NA|TRBJ2-5|TRBV18
CASSESTYQETQYF
TGTGCCAGCTCAGAGTCCACGTACCAAGAGACCCAGTACTTC
>TRBD2|NA|TRBJ2-1|TRBV27
CASSLYTSSGSNEQFF
TGTGCCAGCAGTTTGTACACGTCTAGCGGGAGTAATGAGCAGTTCTTC
>TRBD2|NA|TRBJ2-2|TRBV5-6
CASSTPTSGQDTGELFF
TGTGCCAGCAGCACCCCAACTAGCGGTCAAGACACCGGGGAGCTGTTTTTT
>NA|NA|TRBJ2-1|TRBV5-5
CASSWEAPLNEQFF
TGTGCCAGCAGCTGGGAGGCCCCCCTCAATGAGCAGTTCTTC